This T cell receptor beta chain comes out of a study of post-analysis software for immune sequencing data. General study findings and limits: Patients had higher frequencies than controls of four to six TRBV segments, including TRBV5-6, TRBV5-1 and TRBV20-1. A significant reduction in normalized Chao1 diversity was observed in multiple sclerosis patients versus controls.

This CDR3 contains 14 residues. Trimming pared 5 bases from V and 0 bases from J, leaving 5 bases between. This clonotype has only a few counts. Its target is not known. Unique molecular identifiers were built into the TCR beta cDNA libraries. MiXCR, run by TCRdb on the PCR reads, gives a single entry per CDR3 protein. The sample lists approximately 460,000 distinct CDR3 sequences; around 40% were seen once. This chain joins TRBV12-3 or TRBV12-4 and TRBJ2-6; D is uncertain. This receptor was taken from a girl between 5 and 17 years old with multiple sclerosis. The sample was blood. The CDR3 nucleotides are TGTGCCAGCAGTAAATACTCTGGGGCCAACGTCCTGACTTTC. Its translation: CASSKYSGANVLTF.